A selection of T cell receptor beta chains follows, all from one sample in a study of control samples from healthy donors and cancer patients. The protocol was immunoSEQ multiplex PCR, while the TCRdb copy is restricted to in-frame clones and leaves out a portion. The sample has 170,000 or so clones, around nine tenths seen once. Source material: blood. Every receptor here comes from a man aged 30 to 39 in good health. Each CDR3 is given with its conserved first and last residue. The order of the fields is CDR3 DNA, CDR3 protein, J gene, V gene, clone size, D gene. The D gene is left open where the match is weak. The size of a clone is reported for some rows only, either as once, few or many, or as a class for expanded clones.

DNA: TGTGCCAGCTCACCCGACACAGGGCGAACTGGAAACACCATATATTTT
CDR3: CASSPDTGRTGNTIYF
J: TRBJ1-3
V: TRBV18
size: -
D: -

DNA: TGTGCCAGCAGGATGGCTGGCGGGGGGTCCAATGAGCAGTTCTTC
CDR3: CASRMAGGGSNEQFF
J: TRBJ2-1
V: TRBV13
size: -
D: TRBD2

DNA: TGTGCCAGCAGCTTCCGTCCGGGGCAAGAGACCCAGTACTTC
CDR3: CASSFRPGQETQYF
J: TRBJ2-5
V: TRBV7-2
size: -
D: -

DNA: TGTGCCAGCAGTGAGCCAACAAGGCGGAATGAGCAGTTCTTC
CDR3: CASSEPTRRNEQFF
J: TRBJ2-1
V: TRBV6-1
size: -
D: -

DNA: TGTGCCAGCTCACAGCTTAGGTCAGATGCAACTAATGAAAAACTGTTTTTT
CDR3: CASSQLRSDATNEKLFF
J: TRBJ1-4
V: TRBV18
size: -
D: -

DNA: TGTGCCAGTAGTCCCCGGACAGGGGAGAATGAAGCTTTCTTT
CDR3: CASSPRTGENEAFF
J: TRBJ1-1
V: TRBV19
size: once
D: TRBD1

DNA: TGTGCCAGCAGCCTGGGGGATAACTATGGCTACACCTTC
CDR3: CASSLGDNYGYTF
J: TRBJ1-2
V: TRBV9
size: -
D: -

DNA: TGCGCCAGCAGCTTGGTCGGTCGGGAGGGCACAGATACGCAGTATTTT
CDR3: CASSLVGREGTDTQYF
J: TRBJ2-3
V: TRBV5-1
size: -
D: TRBD2

DNA: TGTGCCAGCAGCTTAAGGAGGCGAGATGAGCAGTTCTTC
CDR3: CASSLRRRDEQFF
J: TRBJ2-1
V: TRBV7-8
size: -
D: -

DNA: TGTGCCTGGAGTGGACGACAGGAAAAACTGTTTTTT
CDR3: CAWSGRQEKLFF
J: TRBJ1-4
V: TRBV30
size: -
D: -

DNA: TGTGCCAGCAGACAGCCGGGACTAGCGGGAGGGGGCGGGGCCCAGTACTTC
CDR3: CASRQPGLAGGGGAQYF
J: TRBJ2-5
V: TRBV27
size: -
D: TRBD2

DNA: TGTGCCAGCAGCTTACTCCGGGACGGCTCCTACGAGCAGTACTTC
CDR3: CASSLLRDGSYEQYF
J: TRBJ2-7
V: TRBV7-9
size: -
D: -

DNA: TGTGCCAGCAAAGGACAGGGTACCACTGAAGCTTTCTTT
CDR3: CASKGQGTTEAFF
J: TRBJ1-1
V: TRBV7-9
size: -
D: TRBD1

DNA: TGTGCCAGCTCACCAGGAGGGCTAGAGGGCTACACCTTC
CDR3: CASSPGGLEGYTF
J: TRBJ1-2
V: TRBV18
size: -
D: -

DNA: TGCGCCAGCAGCTATCTAGCGGGGGGACCCAATGAGCAGTTCTTC
CDR3: CASSYLAGGPNEQFF
J: TRBJ2-1
V: TRBV5-1
size: -
D: TRBD2

DNA: TGCGCCAGCAGCTTCGCCCTCCCCGGACTGCAGTATTTT
CDR3: CASSFALPGLQYF
J: TRBJ2-3
V: TRBV5-1
size: -
D: -

DNA: TGTGCCAGTAGTCGATTAGCGGGGGCAGGAGAGCAGTTCTTC
CDR3: CASSRLAGAGEQFF
J: TRBJ2-1
V: TRBV19
size: -
D: TRBD2

DNA: TGTGCCAGCAGTTGGGGACCAAGGTACGAGCAGTACTTC
CDR3: CASSWGPRYEQYF
J: TRBJ2-7
V: TRBV27
size: -
D: -

DNA: TGTGCCATCAGTCCACAGGGCACTGAAGCTTTCTTT
CDR3: CAISPQGTEAFF
J: TRBJ1-1
V: TRBV10-3
size: -
D: -

DNA: TGTGCCAGCTCACCGCTACAGGGGGCTGCCACTGAAGCTTTCTTT
CDR3: CASSPLQGAATEAFF
J: TRBJ1-1
V: TRBV18
size: -
D: TRBD1

DNA: TGTGCCAGCAGATCAGGGTATCAGGGTCAGCCCCAGCATTTT
CDR3: CASRSGYQGQPQHF
J: TRBJ1-5
V: TRBV27
size: -
D: -

DNA: TGTGCCAGCAGCACCTTCGACGGGGGGTCCTACGAGCAGTACTTC
CDR3: CASSTFDGGSYEQYF
J: TRBJ2-7
V: TRBV7-9
size: -
D: TRBD2

DNA: TGCGCCAGCAGCCAGGGACTAGGGGGCACCGGGGAGCTGTTTTTT
CDR3: CASSQGLGGTGELFF
J: TRBJ2-2
V: TRBV5-1
size: -
D: TRBD2

DNA: TGTGCCACCAGTGATTTTATGTGGGATCGCAATGAGCAGTTCTTC
CDR3: CATSDFMWDRNEQFF
J: TRBJ2-1
V: TRBV24-1
size: once
D: -

DNA: TGTGCCAGCAGCGTAGGGACAGGGTATGTTGATACGCAGTATTTT
CDR3: CASSVGTGYVDTQYF
J: TRBJ2-3
V: TRBV9
size: -
D: TRBD1

DNA: TGTGCCAGCAGCACCACAGGGACCTATGGCTACACCTTC
CDR3: CASSTTGTYGYTF
J: TRBJ1-2
V: TRBV4-2
size: -
D: -

DNA: TGTGCCAGCAGCCGTCCTAGCCCCAACACCGGGGAGCTGTTTTTT
CDR3: CASSRPSPNTGELFF
J: TRBJ2-2
V: TRBV7-6
size: -
D: -

DNA: TGCAGCGTTGAAGGAAGGGGAGGTAGCGAAAAACTGTTTTTT
CDR3: CSVEGRGGSEKLFF
J: TRBJ1-4
V: TRBV29-1
size: -
D: -

DNA: TGTGCCAGCAGTGACTTTCGTGCAGGGGGTATCCCCAAAAACATTCAGTACTTC
CDR3: CASSDFRAGGIPKNIQYF
J: TRBJ2-4
V: TRBV2
size: -
D: TRBD1

DNA: TGTGCCAGCAGCCAGCGGGGTAGCGGGGAGCTGTTTTTT
CDR3: CASSQRGSGELFF
J: TRBJ2-2
V: TRBV6-5
size: -
D: TRBD2

DNA: TGTGCCAGCAGCCAAGGAGGTGGGACAGGGAGGTACACCTTC
CDR3: CASSQGGGTGRYTF
J: TRBJ1-2
V: TRBV3-1/TRBV3-2
size: -
D: TRBD1

DNA: TGTGCCAGCAGTTTCATTCTAGCGGGAGGGCTCAATGAGCAGTTCTTC
CDR3: CASSFILAGGLNEQFF
J: TRBJ2-1
V: TRBV27
size: -
D: TRBD2

DNA: TGTGCCAGCAGCACCCGACAGGTCCTGGGGACATACAATGAGCAGTTCTTC
CDR3: CASSTRQVLGTYNEQFF
J: TRBJ2-1
V: TRBV9
size: -
D: -

DNA: TGTGCCAGCAGCAAAGGAGGGGCCGACAGGGTAGGGGACACTGAAGCTTTCTTT
CDR3: CASSKGGADRVGDTEAFF
J: TRBJ1-1
V: TRBV21-1
size: -
D: -

DNA: TGTGCCAGCAGCCTATCCGGGACAGGGAATGAAAAACTGTTTTTT
CDR3: CASSLSGTGNEKLFF
J: TRBJ1-4
V: TRBV28
size: few
D: TRBD1

DNA: TGCGCCAGCAGCCAAGATCAAGGGAGGGGGACTGAAGCTTTCTTT
CDR3: CASSQDQGRGTEAFF
J: TRBJ1-1
V: TRBV4-3
size: -
D: -

DNA: TGTGCCAGCAGTTCCCCCCTCGACTCCTACGGTGTTAGAGCGTCCAAAAACATTCAGTACTTC
CDR3: CASSSPLDSYGVRASKNIQYF
J: TRBJ2-4
V: TRBV28
size: -
D: -

DNA: TGTGCCAGCAATCAAGGCGGGACAATGGCTATCCGGAACACTGAAGCTTTCTTT
CDR3: CASNQGGTMAIRNTEAFF
J: TRBJ1-1
V: TRBV28
size: once
D: -

DNA: TGTGCCAGCGGGACCCCCGGTTGGGAGCAGTTCTTC
CDR3: CASGTPGWEQFF
J: TRBJ2-1
V: TRBV6-6
size: -
D: -

DNA: TGTGCCATCAGCTTGGGGACATTGAACACCGGGGAGCTGTTTTTT
CDR3: CAISLGTLNTGELFF
J: TRBJ2-2
V: TRBV10-3
size: -
D: -

DNA: TGTGCCAGCAGCCAAGATCTCAGGACGAAGCAGTTCTTC
CDR3: CASSQDLRTKQFF
J: TRBJ2-1
V: TRBV14
size: -
D: -

DNA: TGTGCCAGCAGCTTTGATATGGACAGGATCTCCTACGAGCAGTACTTC
CDR3: CASSFDMDRISYEQYF
J: TRBJ2-7
V: TRBV11-2
size: -
D: TRBD1

DNA: TGCGCCAGCAGCCCCCAGGGCCTCTATGGCTACACCTTC
CDR3: CASSPQGLYGYTF
J: TRBJ1-2
V: TRBV5-1
size: -
D: -